This TCR beta chain was captured by sequencing in a study of blood T cell repertoires in COVID-19. The CDR3 has 18 residues. J lost 2 bases, V lost 1 base, and 7 bases had no gene match. CDR1 SGHVS and CDR2 FQNEAQ come from the germline V gene. This table comes from immunoSEQ multiplex PCR, and its TCRdb copy is limited to in-frame clones, with some not included. The repertoire holds about 68,000 clones, with about 91% as singletons. Sequenced: peripheral blood. The chain combines TRBV7-8 with TRBJ2-3; 12 nucleotides align to TRBD2. The clonotype comes from a man aged 35 to 55 with COVID-19, enrolled during active disease. CDR3 sequence: CASSLDPLAGGSTDTQYF. Written as DNA, the CDR3 is TGTGCCAGCAGCTTAGACCCTCTAGCGGGGGGGTCCACAGATACGCAGTATTTT.